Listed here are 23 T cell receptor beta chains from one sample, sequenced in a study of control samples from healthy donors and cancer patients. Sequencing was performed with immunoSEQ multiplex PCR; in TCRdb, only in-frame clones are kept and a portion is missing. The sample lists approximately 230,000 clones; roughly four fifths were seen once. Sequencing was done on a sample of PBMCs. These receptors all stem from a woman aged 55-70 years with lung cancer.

CDR3 bases: TGTGCCAGCAGCAGAGGGACGGGCTACACCTTC. Encoded protein: CASSRGTGYTF. The chain has TRBV5-6 and TRBJ1-2; D might be TRBD1 (5 bases). Germline assignment: CDR1 SGHDT and CDR2 YYEEEE. V dropped 4 bases and J dropped 8 bases, with 9 bases sitting between them. This CDR3 is built from 11 residues.

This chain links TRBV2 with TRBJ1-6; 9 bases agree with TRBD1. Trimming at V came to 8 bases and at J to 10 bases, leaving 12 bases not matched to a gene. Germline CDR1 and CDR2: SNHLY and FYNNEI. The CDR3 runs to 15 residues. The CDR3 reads CASERLGQGESPLHF. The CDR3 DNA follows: TGTGCCAGCGAGCGTTTGGGACAGGGAGAATCACCCCTCCACTTT.

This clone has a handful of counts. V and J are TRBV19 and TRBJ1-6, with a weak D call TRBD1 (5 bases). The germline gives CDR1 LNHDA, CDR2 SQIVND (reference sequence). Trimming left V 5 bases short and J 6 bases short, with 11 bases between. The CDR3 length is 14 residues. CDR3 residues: CASSLTVGNSPLHF. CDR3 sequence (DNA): TGTGCCAGTAGTTTGACAGTCGGTAATTCACCCCTCCACTTT.

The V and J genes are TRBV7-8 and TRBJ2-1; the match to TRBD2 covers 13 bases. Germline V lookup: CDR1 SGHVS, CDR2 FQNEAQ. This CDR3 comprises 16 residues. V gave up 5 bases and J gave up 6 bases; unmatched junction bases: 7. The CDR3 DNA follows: TGTGCCAGCAGCCATACTAGCGGGGGGGCGGTCAATGAGCAGTTCTTC. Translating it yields CASSHTSGGAVNEQFF.

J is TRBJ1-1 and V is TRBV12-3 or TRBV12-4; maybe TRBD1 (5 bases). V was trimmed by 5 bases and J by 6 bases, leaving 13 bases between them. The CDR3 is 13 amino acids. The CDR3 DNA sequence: TGTGCCAGCAGTCCCCGACAGCTGTCTGAAGCTTTCTTT. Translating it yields CASSPRQLSEAFF.

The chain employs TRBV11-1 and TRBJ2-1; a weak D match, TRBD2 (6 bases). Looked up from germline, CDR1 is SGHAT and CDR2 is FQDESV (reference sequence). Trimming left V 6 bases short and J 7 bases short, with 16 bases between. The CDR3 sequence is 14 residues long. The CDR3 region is CASRGGAGPNEQFF. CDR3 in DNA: TGTGCCAGCAGGGGTGGGGCGGGGCCTAATGAGCAGTTCTTC.

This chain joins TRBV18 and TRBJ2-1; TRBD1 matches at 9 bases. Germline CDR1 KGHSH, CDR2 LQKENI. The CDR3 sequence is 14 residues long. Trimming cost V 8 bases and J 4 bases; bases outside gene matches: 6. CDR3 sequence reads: CASSRDRDYNEQFF. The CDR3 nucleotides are TGTGCCAGCAGCCGGGACAGGGATTACAATGAGCAGTTCTTC.

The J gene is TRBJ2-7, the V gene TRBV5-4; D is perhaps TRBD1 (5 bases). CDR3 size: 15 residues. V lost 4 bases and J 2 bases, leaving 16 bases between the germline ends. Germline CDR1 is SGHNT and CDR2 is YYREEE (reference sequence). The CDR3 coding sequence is TGTGCCAGCAGCCCGGACATGGGGTTTACCTACGAGCAGTACTTC. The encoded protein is CASSPDMGFTYEQYF. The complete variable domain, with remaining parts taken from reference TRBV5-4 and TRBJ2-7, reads ETGVTQSPTHLIKTRGQQVTLRCSSQSGHNTVSWYQQALGQGPQFIFQYYREEENGRGNFPPRFSGLQFPNYSSELNVNALELDDSALYLCASSPDMGFTYEQYFGPGTRLTVT.

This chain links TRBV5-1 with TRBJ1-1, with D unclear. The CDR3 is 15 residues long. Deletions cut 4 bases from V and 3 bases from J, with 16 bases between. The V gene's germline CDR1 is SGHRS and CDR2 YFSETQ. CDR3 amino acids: CASSPTVQQHTEAFF. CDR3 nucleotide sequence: TGCGCCAGCAGCCCTACGGTACAGCAACACACTGAAGCTTTCTTT.

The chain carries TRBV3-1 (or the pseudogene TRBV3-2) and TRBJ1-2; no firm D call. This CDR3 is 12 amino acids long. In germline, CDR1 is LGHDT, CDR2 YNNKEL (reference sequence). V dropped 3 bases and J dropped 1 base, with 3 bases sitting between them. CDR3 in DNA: TGTGCCAGCAGCCAGCTTAACTATGGCTACACCTTC. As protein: CASSQLNYGYTF.

The CDR3 loop is CASSLMTTLQETQYF. CDR3 coding DNA: TGTGCCAGCAGCTTAATGACTACGCTCCAAGAGACCCAGTACTTC. This chain links TRBV11-2 with TRBJ2-5; possibly TRBD2 for D (5 bases). Looked up from germline, CDR1 is SGHAT and CDR2 is FQNNGV. The CDR3 is made up of 15 amino acids. V was pared by 2 bases and J by 1 base, with 11 bases between.

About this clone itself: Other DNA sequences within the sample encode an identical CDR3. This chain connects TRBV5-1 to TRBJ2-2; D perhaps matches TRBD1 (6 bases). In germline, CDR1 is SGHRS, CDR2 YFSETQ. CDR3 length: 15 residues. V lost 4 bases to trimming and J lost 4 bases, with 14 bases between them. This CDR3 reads CASSLGGGGTGELFF. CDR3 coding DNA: TGCGCCAGCAGCCTAGGTGGGGGCGGCACCGGGGAGCTGTTTTTT.

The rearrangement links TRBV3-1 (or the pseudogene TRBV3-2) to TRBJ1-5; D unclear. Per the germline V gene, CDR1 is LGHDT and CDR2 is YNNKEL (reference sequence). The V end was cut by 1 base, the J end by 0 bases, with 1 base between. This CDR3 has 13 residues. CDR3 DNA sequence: TGTGCCAGCAGCCAAGGTAGCAATCAGCCCCAGCATTTT. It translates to CASSQGSNQPQHF.

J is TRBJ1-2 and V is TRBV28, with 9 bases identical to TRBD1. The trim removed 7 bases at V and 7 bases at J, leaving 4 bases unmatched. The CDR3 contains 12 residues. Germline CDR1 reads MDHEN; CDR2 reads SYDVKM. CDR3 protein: CASTTGGFGYTF. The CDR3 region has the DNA TGTGCCAGCACCACAGGGGGCTTTGGCTACACCTTC.

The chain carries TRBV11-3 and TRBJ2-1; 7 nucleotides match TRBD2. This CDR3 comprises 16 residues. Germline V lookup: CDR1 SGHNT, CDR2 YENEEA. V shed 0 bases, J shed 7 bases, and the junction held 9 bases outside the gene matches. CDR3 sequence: CASSLESGRTGNEQFF. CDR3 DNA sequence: TGTGCCAGCAGCTTAGAGTCCGGGAGGACTGGGAATGAGCAGTTCTTC.

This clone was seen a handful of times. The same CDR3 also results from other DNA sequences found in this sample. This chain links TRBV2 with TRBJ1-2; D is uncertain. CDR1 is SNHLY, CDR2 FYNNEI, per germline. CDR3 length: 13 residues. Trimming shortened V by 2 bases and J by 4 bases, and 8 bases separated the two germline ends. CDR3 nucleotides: TGTGCCAGCAGTGAAAAAGGTGGCTATGGCTACACCTTC. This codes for CASSEKGGYGYTF.

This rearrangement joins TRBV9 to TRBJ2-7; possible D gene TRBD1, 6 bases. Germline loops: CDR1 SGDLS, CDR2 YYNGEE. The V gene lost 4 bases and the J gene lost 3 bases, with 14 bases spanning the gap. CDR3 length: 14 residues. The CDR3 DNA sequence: TGTGCCAGCAGCCCAAGACAGGCGTACTACGAGCAGTACTTC. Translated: CASSPRQAYYEQYF.

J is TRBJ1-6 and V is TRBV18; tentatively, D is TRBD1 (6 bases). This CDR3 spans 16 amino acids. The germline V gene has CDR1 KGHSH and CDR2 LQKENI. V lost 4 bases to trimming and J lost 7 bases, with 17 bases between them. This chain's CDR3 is CASSRDMRGENSPLHF. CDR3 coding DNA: TGTGCCAGCTCACGGGACATGAGGGGCGAGAATTCACCCCTCCACTTT.

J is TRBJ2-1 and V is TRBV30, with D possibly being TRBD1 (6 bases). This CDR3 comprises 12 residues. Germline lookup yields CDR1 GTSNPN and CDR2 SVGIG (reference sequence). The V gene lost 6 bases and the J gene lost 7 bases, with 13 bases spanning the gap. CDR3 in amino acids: CACTGSGNEQFF. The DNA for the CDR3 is TGTGCCTGTACAGGGTCCGGGAATGAGCAGTTCTTC.

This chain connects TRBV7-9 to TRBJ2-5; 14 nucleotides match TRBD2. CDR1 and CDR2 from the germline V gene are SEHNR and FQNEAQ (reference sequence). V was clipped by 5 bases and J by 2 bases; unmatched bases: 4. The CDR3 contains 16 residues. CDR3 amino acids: CASSGRLAGGQETQYF. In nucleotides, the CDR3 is TGTGCCAGCAGCGGGCGACTAGCGGGAGGGCAAGAGACCCAGTACTTC.

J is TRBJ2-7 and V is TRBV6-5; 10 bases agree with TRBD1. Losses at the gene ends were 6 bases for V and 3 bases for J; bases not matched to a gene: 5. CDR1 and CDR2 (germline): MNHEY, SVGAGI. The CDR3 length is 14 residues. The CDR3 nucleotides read TGTGCCAGCAGGGAGACAGGGGGCATCTACGAGCAGTACTTC. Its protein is CASRETGGIYEQYF.

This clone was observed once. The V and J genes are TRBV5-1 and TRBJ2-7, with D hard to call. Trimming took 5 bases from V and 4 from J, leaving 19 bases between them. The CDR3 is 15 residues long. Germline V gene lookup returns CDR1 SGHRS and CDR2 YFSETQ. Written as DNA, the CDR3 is TGCGCCAGCAGGCAGACGGCCAGTCTAGAATACGAGCAGTACTTC. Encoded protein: CASRQTASLEYEQYF.

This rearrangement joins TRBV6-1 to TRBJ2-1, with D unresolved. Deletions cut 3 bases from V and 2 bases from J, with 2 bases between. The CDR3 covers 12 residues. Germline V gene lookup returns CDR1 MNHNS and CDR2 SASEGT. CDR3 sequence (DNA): TGTGCCAGCAGTGACGCCTACAATGAGCAGTTCTTC. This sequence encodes CASSDAYNEQFF.